These 22 T cell receptor beta chains were sequenced from one sample in a study of technical replicates of blood from four donors. Sequencing used immunoSEQ multiplex PCR; TCRdb keeps in-frame clones, though not all of them. The repertoire holds around 50,000 clones, 90% to 95% seen once, with about 0.22% in the top ten. The material sequenced was T cells isolated from PBMCs. The receptors come from a human donor in good health.

The chain has TRBV14 and TRBJ1-2; tentative D call: TRBD1 (5 bases). The germline V gene encodes CDR1 SGHDN and CDR2 FVKESK. This CDR3 spans 21 amino acids. Trimming removed 2 bases from V and 2 bases from J, with 30 bases in between. The CDR3 nucleotides are TGTGCCAGCAGCCAATTCAGGGCAGGAGAATTCCTTTCCCCCAAGAACTATGGCTACACCTTC. Translating it yields CASSQFRAGEFLSPKNYGYTF.

The rearrangement links TRBV5-1 to TRBJ1-1, with 10 bases identical to TRBD1. CDR1 is SGHRS and CDR2 is YFSETQ in the germline V gene. V was pared by 0 bases and J by 6 bases, with 11 bases of the junction left unmatched. The CDR3 is 17 residues long. Here the CDR3 reads CASSLGTGTGDRSEAFF. CDR3 nucleotide sequence: TGCGCCAGCAGCTTGGGGACCGGGACAGGGGATCGGTCTGAAGCTTTCTTT.

This chain links TRBV6-5 with TRBJ2-7, with 7 bases that match TRBD1. The CDR3 length is 12 residues. Germline CDR1 is MNHEY and CDR2 is SVGAGI. The CDR3 protein is CASTGTDYEQYF. The CDR3 DNA reads TGTGCGAGTACCGGGACAGACTACGAGCAGTACTTC.

The chain uses TRBV10-2 and TRBJ2-7; maybe TRBD2 (6 bases). Per germline, CDR1 WSHSY and CDR2 SAAADI. Trimming stripped 4 bases from V and 5 bases from J, with 15 bases between. CDR3 length: 14 amino acids. The CDR3 spells CASSGGGMIHEQYF. The CDR3 DNA reads as TGCGCCAGCAGTGGAGGCGGGATGATCCACGAGCAGTACTTC.

The chain links TRBV13 to TRBJ2-1; D may be TRBD2 (6 bases). The germline V gene encodes CDR1 PRHDT and CDR2 FYEKMQ (reference sequence). With 4 bases removed from V and 1 base from J, the gap between germline ends came to 17 bases. CDR3 length: 17 amino acids. CDR3 coding DNA: TGTGCCAGCAGCTCTCCACTTAGCGGCAAATCCTACAATGAGCAGTTCTTC. This codes for CASSSPLSGKSYNEQFF. Supplemented by reference TRBV13 and TRBJ2-1, the full variable domain reads AAGVIQSPRHLIKEKRETATLKCYPIPRHDTVYWYQQGPGQDPQFLISFYEKMQSDKGSIPDRFSAQQFSDYHSELNMSSLELGDSALYFCASSSPLSGKSYNEQFFGPGTRLTVL.

This chain links TRBV7-9 with TRBJ2-7; 8 nucleotides match TRBD1. Germline CDR1 reads SEHNR; CDR2 reads FQNEAQ (reference sequence). CDR3 size: 15 residues. Losses at the gene ends were 0 bases for V and 2 bases for J; bases not matched to a gene: 3. The CDR3 region is CASSLAMDRAYEQYF. CDR3 in DNA: TGTGCCAGCAGCTTAGCTATGGACAGGGCCTACGAGCAGTACTTC.

This chain links TRBV6-5 with TRBJ1-3, with 7 bases lining up with TRBD1. Germline V CDR1 and CDR2: MNHEY, SVGAGI. CDR3 length equals 15 residues. V gave up 6 bases and J gave up 0 bases; unmatched junction bases: 5. This chain's CDR3 is CASSLGQSSGNTIYF. The CDR3 coding sequence is TGTGCCAGCAGCCTGGGACAGAGCTCTGGAAACACCATATATTTT.

V gene TRBV6-5 combines with J gene TRBJ2-7; D not resolved. CDR1 is MNHEY and CDR2 is SVGAGI in the germline V gene. This CDR3 comprises 15 residues. The V end was cut by 1 base, the J end by 3 bases, with 13 bases between. The CDR3 sequence: CASSYWFGTDYEQYF. Written as DNA, the CDR3 is TGTGCCAGCAGTTACTGGTTCGGAACAGACTACGAGCAGTACTTC.

The CDR3 DNA follows: TGTGCCAGCAGCTTAGGTAGCCTTCCCAATAATGAAAAACTGTTTTTT. Its translation: CASSLGSLPNNEKLFF. The chain couples TRBV7-9 to TRBJ1-4; D ambiguous. This CDR3 spans 16 amino acids. Trimming took 1 base from V and 4 from J, leaving 13 bases between them. CDR1 and CDR2 (germline): SEHNR, FQNEAQ (reference sequence). The complete variable domain, with remaining parts taken from reference TRBV7-9 and TRBJ1-4, reads DTGVSQNPRHKITKRGQNVTFRCDPISEHNRLYWYRQTLGQGPEFLTYFQNEAQLEKSRLLSDRFSAERPKGSFSTLEIQRTEQGDSAMYLCASSLGSLPNNEKLFFGSGTQLSVL.

The chain employs TRBV7-8 and TRBJ2-7, with 11 bases that match TRBD2. This CDR3 contains 17 residues. The V and J ends lost 5 bases and 4 bases, in that order; junction bases with no gene match: 13. CDR1 SGHVS and CDR2 FQNEAQ come from the germline V gene. The chain's CDR3 is CASSGIGLAGGQYEQYF. DNA for the CDR3: TGTGCCAGCAGCGGTATAGGATTAGCGGGAGGGCAGTACGAGCAGTACTTC. Using reference TRBV7-8 and TRBJ2-7 for the parts outside the CDR3, the full variable domain is GAGVSQSPRYKVAKRGQDVALRCDPISGHVSLFWYQQALGQGPEFLTYFQNEAQLDKSGLPSDRFFAERPEGSVSTLKIQRTQQEDSAVYLCASSGIGLAGGQYEQYFGPGTRLTVT.

The chain couples TRBV7-8 to TRBJ2-2; 8 positions match TRBD1. The V segment lost 5 bases and the J segment 7 bases; nucleotides outside the gene matches: 9. Germline values: CDR1 SGHVS, CDR2 FQNEAQ. There are 15 residues in the CDR3. Here the CDR3 DNA reads TGTGCCAGCAGCCCTCAGGGGGCCATTGGCGGGGAGCTGTTTTTT. Translation: CASSPQGAIGGELFF.

The table lists this clone with a count of one. The chain has TRBV5-1 and TRBJ1-1; 9 nucleotides line up with TRBD1. After removal of 3 bases from V and 5 bases from J, the junction contained 5 bases not matched to a gene. CDR1 is SGHRS and CDR2 is YFSETQ in the germline V gene. The CDR3 has 14 residues. For the CDR3, the DNA is TGCGCCAGCAGCTGGGGGACAGGGCAAACTGAAGCTTTCTTT. This codes for CASSWGTGQTEAFF. Combining the CDR3 with reference TRBV5-1 and TRBJ1-1 gives the whole variable domain KAGVTQTPRYLIKTRGQQVTLSCSPISGHRSVSWYQQTPGQGLQFLFEYFSETQRNKGNFPGRFSGRQFSNSRSEMNVSTLELGDSALYLCASSWGTGQTEAFFGQGTRLTVV.

The V call is TRBV13, the J call TRBJ1-2; no clear D. Germline CDR1 is PRHDT and CDR2 is FYEKMQ (reference sequence). The CDR3 is 15 residues long. Trimming cost V 5 bases and J 1 base, with 14 bases left between them. The CDR3 nucleotides are TGTGCCAGCAGCCCCCCCTTGAGAGGTAACTATGGCTACACCTTC. Protein: CASSPPLRGNYGYTF.

The chain has TRBV5-1 and TRBJ2-1, with D uncertain. Germline loops: CDR1 SGHRS, CDR2 YFSETQ. The CDR3 is made up of 14 amino acids. Trimming took 0 bases from V and 2 from J, leaving 6 bases between them. The CDR3 region has the DNA TGCGCCAGCAGCTTGGAGCTGACCTACAATGAGCAGTTCTTC. Amino acid sequence: CASSLELTYNEQFF.

CDR3: CASSLAAVAYNEQFF. In DNA form, the CDR3 reads TGCGCCAGCAGCTTGGCTGCAGTCGCATACAATGAGCAGTTCTTC. V and J are TRBV5-1 and TRBJ2-1; D remains ambiguous. Per the germline V gene, CDR1 is SGHRS and CDR2 is YFSETQ. CDR3 size: 15 residues. Trimming pared 0 bases from V and 4 bases from J, leaving 11 bases between.

V is TRBV7-9 and J is TRBJ2-1, with 7 bases aligning to TRBD1. The CDR3 loop spans 15 amino acids. After removal of 5 bases from V and 9 bases from J, the junction contained 13 bases not matched to a gene. Looked up from germline, CDR1 is SEHNR and CDR2 is FQNEAQ (reference sequence). Written as DNA, the CDR3 is TGTGCCAGCAGCCCCAACGACAGGGATTCGGGTGAGCAGTTCTTC. Its protein product is CASSPNDRDSGEQFF.

V gene TRBV28 combines with J gene TRBJ2-1; 11 bases fit TRBD2. The CDR3 runs to 17 residues. Trimming cost V 4 bases and J 4 bases; bases outside gene matches: 9. Germline values: CDR1 MDHEN, CDR2 SYDVKM. The CDR3 DNA is TGTGCCAGCAGTTCGGCAACTAGCGGGAGTTATTACAATGAGCAGTTCTTC. Translating gives CASSSATSGSYYNEQFF.

V gene TRBV7-9 combines with J gene TRBJ2-6, with a possible D match to TRBD2 (6 bases). The germline V gene has CDR1 SEHNR and CDR2 FQNEAQ (reference sequence). The V and J ends lost 2 bases and 12 bases respectively, with 17 bases between them. The CDR3 is 15 residues long. CDR3 amino acids: CASSLKVRDSGVLTF. In nucleotides, the CDR3 is TGTGCCAGCAGCTTAAAGGTTAGGGACTCTGGCGTCCTGACTTTC.

Here the CDR3 DNA reads TGCAGCGTTGCAGACGACAGGGACAGGAACTATGGCTACACCTTC. Translating it yields CSVADDRDRNYGYTF. The rearrangement uses TRBV29-1 and TRBJ1-2, with 8 nucleotides matching TRBD1. The CDR3 consists of 15 residues. CDR1 is SQVTM, CDR2 ANQGSEA, per germline. Losses at the gene ends were 4 bases for V and 2 bases for J; bases not matched to a gene: 9.

V gene TRBV13 combines with J gene TRBJ1-2; D is undetermined. There are 14 residues in the CDR3. V was pared by 1 base and J by 1 base, with 7 bases between. Germline-derived CDR1 and CDR2 are PRHDT and FYEKMQ (reference sequence). CDR3 sequence (DNA): TGTGCCAGCAGCTTAGTGTCGCGTAACTATGGCTACACCTTC. Encoded protein: CASSLVSRNYGYTF. The full variable domain, completed using reference TRBV13 and TRBJ1-2, is AAGVIQSPRHLIKEKRETATLKCYPIPRHDTVYWYQQGPGQDPQFLISFYEKMQSDKGSIPDRFSAQQFSDYHSELNMSSLELGDSALYFCASSLVSRNYGYTFGSGTRLTVV.

V is TRBV11-2 and J is TRBJ1-1; unclear D gene. Germline V gene sequence: CDR1 SGHAT, CDR2 FQNNGV. This CDR3 is built from 13 residues. The V gene lost 5 bases and the J gene lost 1 base, with 8 bases spanning the gap. As DNA, the CDR3 is TGTGCCAGCAGCCCAACAGAGAACACTGAAGCTTTCTTT. As protein: CASSPTENTEAFF.

The V call is TRBV5-1, the J call TRBJ2-3, with a tentative D call TRBD1 (5 bases). This CDR3 spans 14 amino acids. Trimming shortened V by 3 bases and J by 4 bases, and 12 bases separated the two germline ends. The germline gives CDR1 SGHRS, CDR2 YFSETQ. The CDR3 DNA is TGCGCCAGCAGCTCCAGGGAAGGTTCAGATACGCAGTATTTT. This translates into CASSSREGSDTQYF.